Below are 10 T cell receptor beta chains sequenced from a single sample in a study of shared clonotypes between healthy human individuals. Some clones are missing from TCRdb's copy, which holds only in-frame ones; the method was immunoSEQ multiplex PCR. The sample has about 660,000 clones, roughly 70% seen once. The specimen sequenced was memory CD4+ T cells sorted from blood. The subset here: CD45RA-negative fraction. All receptors come from a woman younger than 45 in good health.

For this clone: This specimen includes other DNA sequences encoding the same CDR3. The V call is TRBV19, the J call TRBJ2-7; D is uncertain. The germline V and J ends were trimmed by 3 bases and 6 bases, with 6 bases remaining between them. The CDR3 has 11 residues. Germline-derived CDR1 and CDR2 are LNHDA and SQIVND (reference sequence). This CDR3 reads CASSIGAEQYF. CDR3 in DNA: TGTGCCAGTAGTATCGGAGCCGAGCAGTACTTC.

The table lists this clone with a few counts. The chain recombines TRBV10-2 with TRBJ2-1; D gene ambiguous. The germline V gene has CDR1 WSHSY and CDR2 SAAADI. The CDR3 is 11 residues long. V lost 8 bases, J lost 8 bases, and 10 bases lay in between. In DNA, the CDR3 is TGCGCCAGCCGGAGTTCCCATGAGCAGTTCTTC. Its protein product is CASRSSHEQFF.

The chain recombines TRBV4-2 with TRBJ2-7; a possible D gene is TRBD1 (6 bases). Trimming shortened V by 3 bases and J by 1 base, and 16 bases separated the two germline ends. CDR1 and CDR2 (germline): LGHNA, YNFKEQ. This CDR3 has 16 amino acids. The CDR3 sequence is CASSHSGTSSSYEQYF. In DNA, the CDR3 is TGTGCCAGCAGCCATTCCGGGACATCTAGTTCCTACGAGCAGTACTTC.

The V and J genes are TRBV29-1 and TRBJ2-1; D could derive from TRBD1 or TRBD2 (6 bases each). V dropped 7 bases and J dropped 9 bases, with 13 bases sitting between them. CDR1 and CDR2 (germline): SQVTM, ANQGSEA. The length of the CDR3 is 11 residues. The CDR3 nucleotides are TGCAGCGGGGGGCTAGCGATTGAGCAGTTCTTC. This translates into CSGGLAIEQFF.

The chain employs TRBV19 and TRBJ2-7, with D possibly TRBD1 on 5 matching bases. V was shortened by 6 bases and J by 5 bases, with 23 bases between the two germline ends. The CDR3 runs to 16 residues. Germline CDR1 LNHDA, CDR2 SQIVND (reference sequence). The CDR3 sequence: CASRDLGYGLRDEQYF. DNA of the CDR3: TGTGCCAGTAGGGATCTAGGGTACGGCCTCAGGGACGAGCAGTACTTC.

Concerning this clone: This could be a read error, since a much larger clone is one nucleotide away. Additional DNA sequences in this sample encode the identical CDR3. CDR3 nucleotides: TGTGCCAGCAGTTCCCCTAACTATGGCTACACCTTC. Its protein product is CASSSPNYGYTF. The V and J genes are TRBV6-5 and TRBJ1-2; no definite D call. This CDR3 spans 12 amino acids. Germline CDR1 and CDR2: MNHEY and SVGAGI. V was cut by 4 bases and J by 0 bases, with 3 bases left in between.

The chain employs TRBV7-2 and TRBJ1-4; D is unresolved. The germline CDR1 and CDR2 sequences are SGHTA and FQGNSA. The CDR3 is 14 amino acids. V was cut by 3 bases and J by 7 bases, with 12 bases left in between. CDR3 loop: CASSLGSRGEKLFF. As DNA, the CDR3 is TGTGCCAGCAGCTTGGGGTCTCGGGGTGAAAAACTGTTTTTT.

This clone was seen just once. The chain combines TRBV6-5 with TRBJ2-3; D possibly corresponds to TRBD1 (6 bases). CDR1 and CDR2 (germline): MNHEY, SVGAGI. V dropped 3 bases and J dropped 10 bases, with 14 bases sitting between them. This CDR3 contains 13 residues. In nucleotides, the CDR3 is TGTGCCAGCAGTTATACGGTGGGGGCCGCGCAGTATTTT. This sequence encodes CASSYTVGAAQYF.

This clone has just a few counts. The V call is TRBV4-2, the J call TRBJ1-5; no clear D gene. The CDR3 covers 20 residues. V lost 0 bases and J 1 base, leaving 22 bases between the germline ends. Germline values: CDR1 LGHNA, CDR2 YNFKEQ. The CDR3 loop reads CASSQDRRVSGEGSNQPQHF. Here the CDR3 DNA reads TGTGCCAGCAGCCAAGATCGGCGGGTGTCTGGGGAAGGAAGCAATCAGCCCCAGCATTTT.

Of note for this clone: Distinct nucleotide sequences in the sample also encode this CDR3. The chain has TRBV11-2 and TRBJ2-7, with D maybe TRBD2 (5 bases). CDR3 length equals 14 residues. The V gene's germline CDR1 is SGHAT and CDR2 FQNNGV. With 3 bases removed from V and 2 bases from J, the gap between germline ends came to 11 bases. CDR3 in DNA: TGTGCCAGCAGCTTTTCAGGAGGAACCTACGAGCAGTACTTC. Amino acid sequence: CASSFSGGTYEQYF. Supplemented by reference TRBV11-2 and TRBJ2-7, the full variable domain reads EAGVAQSPRYKIIEKRQSVAFWCNPISGHATLYWYQQILGQGPKLLIQFQNNGVVDDSQLPKDRFSAERLKGVDSTLKIQPAKLEDSAVYLCASSFSGGTYEQYFGPGTRLTVT.